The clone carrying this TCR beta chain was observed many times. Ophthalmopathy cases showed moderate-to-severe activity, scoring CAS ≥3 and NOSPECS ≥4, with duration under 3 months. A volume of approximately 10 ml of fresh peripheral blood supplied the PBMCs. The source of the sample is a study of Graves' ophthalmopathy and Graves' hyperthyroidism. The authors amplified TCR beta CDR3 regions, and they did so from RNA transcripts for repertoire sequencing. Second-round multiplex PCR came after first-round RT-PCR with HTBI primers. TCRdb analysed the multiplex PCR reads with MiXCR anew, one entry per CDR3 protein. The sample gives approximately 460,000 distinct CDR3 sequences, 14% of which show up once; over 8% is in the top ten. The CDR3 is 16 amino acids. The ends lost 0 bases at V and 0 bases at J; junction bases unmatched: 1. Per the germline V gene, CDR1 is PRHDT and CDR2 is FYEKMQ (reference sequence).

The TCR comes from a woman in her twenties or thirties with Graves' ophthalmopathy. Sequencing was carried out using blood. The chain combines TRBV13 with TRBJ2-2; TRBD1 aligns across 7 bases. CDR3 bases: TGTGCCAGCAGCTTAGGGGGGACAGCGAACACCGGGGAGCTGTTTTTT. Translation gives CASSLGGTANTGELFF.